The entry below gives a single TCR beta chain sequence along with its context. Antigen unknown. The data were taken from a study of shared clonotypes between healthy human individuals. Deep-level running was used for the assay. Repertoires were generated with immunoSEQ multiplex PCR, while TCRdb's copy carries only in-frame clones and drops some. Here the sample spans around 100,000 clones, about 70% being singletons. Findings and caveats of the study: Limitation of the genetic and exposure-history diversity represented came from the few donors. For naive CD4 cells, roughly 5% of clonotypes were shared across a handful of donors. Some clonotypes were shared by all four sorted-subset donors, while others were not shared. The non-shared ones had lower generation probabilities than the shared ones.

The sample consisted of memory CD8+ T cells sorted from blood. Subset defined: CD45RO+ cells pooled with CCR7-negative TemRA cells. The receptor's source is a woman aged 30 to 39 in good health.

The chain's CDR3 is CASSFRQARNNMYEQFF. The CDR3 region has the DNA TGTGCCAGCAGCTTTAGACAGGCGAGAAATAATATGTATGAGCAGTTCTTC. V gene TRBV7-2 combines with J gene TRBJ2-1; perhaps TRBD1 as D (6 bases). In germline, CDR1 is SGHTA, CDR2 FQGNSA. Trimming cost V 3 bases and J 8 bases, with 23 bases left between them. The CDR3 is 17 amino acids.